These 30 T cell receptor beta chains originate from one sample sequenced in a study of blood T cells in healthy people across ages. Sample-barcoded 5' priming and a J-beta primer mix drove a second PCR of about 6 to 12 cycles. TCRdb analysed the 5' RACE reads with MiXCR anew, one entry per CDR3 protein. The repertoire consists of 1.5 million to 2 million distinct CDR3 sequences, with roughly 50% occurring once and the leading ten covering 2% to 2.5%. The specimen was blood. Source of these receptors: a woman aged 40-49 years in good health.

This clonotype was detected many times. A junction end diverges from the germline sequence, so it may reflect a read error. V usage is TRBV3-1 and J usage is TRBJ2-1; D is unresolved. The germline V gene encodes CDR1 LGHDT and CDR2 YNNKEL (reference sequence). This CDR3 spans 13 amino acids. CDR3 nucleotide sequence: TGCGCCAGCAGCCAAGGACCCTACAATGAGCAGTTCTTC. This translates into CASSQGPYNEQFF.

V and J are TRBV14 and TRBJ2-5, with a weak D call TRBD1 (7 bases). CDR1 and CDR2 from the germline V gene are SGHDN and FVKESK. Trimming stripped 0 bases from V and 0 bases from J, with 23 bases between. The CDR3 spans 20 residues. The CDR3 coding sequence is TGTGCCAGCAGCCAAGATGTCTTTTCGGGGGACAGAGGGTACCAAGAGACCCAGTACTTC. It yields the protein CASSQDVFSGDRGYQETQYF.

Remarks on this clonotype: The final CDR3 position lacks the conserved phenylalanine or tryptophan, pointing to a likely read error. This chain uses TRBV20-1 with TRBJ2-4, with 8 bases matching TRBD2. The assigned J gene may be wrong: the sequence end matches TRBJ2-5 better. From germline, CDR1 is DFQATT and CDR2 SNEGSKA (reference sequence). The CDR3 is 17 amino acids. CDR3 region: CSARARGLEKVRETQYL. In DNA, the CDR3 is TGCAGTGCTAGAGCGCGGGGACTAGAAAAGGTCAGAGAGACCCAGTACTTA.

The chain has TRBV24-1 and TRBJ2-5; D not certain. CDR1 and CDR2 (germline): KGHDR, SFDVKD. The CDR3 has 14 amino acids. V was cut by 4 bases and J by 5 bases, with 13 bases left in between. This CDR3 is CATSEGSVRETQYF. The CDR3 DNA reads TGTGCCACCAGTGAGGGTAGTGTGAGGGAGACCCAGTACTTC.

This chain links TRBV27 with TRBJ2-1, with D perhaps matching TRBD1 (6 bases). The CDR3 has 14 residues. Per the germline V gene, CDR1 is MNHEY and CDR2 is SMNVEV (reference sequence). V was clipped by 6 bases and J by 6 bases, with 15 bases between them. The CDR3 loop reads CASRGDRSFNEQFF. The DNA of the CDR3 is TGTGCCAGCAGGGGAGACAGGAGCTTCAATGAGCAGTTCTTC.

The CDR3 nucleotides are TGTGCCAGCAGTTTGCCAGGAGTTGGTCAGCCCCAGCATTTT. Translation gives CASSLPGVGQPQHF. V usage is TRBV27 and J usage is TRBJ1-5; D is undetermined. Looked up from germline, CDR1 is MNHEY and CDR2 is SMNVEV (reference sequence). The CDR3 extends over 14 amino acids. Trimming took off 3 bases at V and 6 bases at J, with 12 bases between the two ends.

This clonotype was seen more than once but under ten times. The chain is built from TRBV9 and TRBJ2-3; no clear D gene. CDR3 size: 15 residues. Trimming cost V 1 base and J 2 bases, with 11 bases left between them. Germline lookup yields CDR1 SGDLS and CDR2 YYNGEE. The CDR3 sequence is CASSVTGAHTDTQYF. The CDR3 nucleotides read TGTGCCAGCAGCGTAACTGGAGCACACACAGATACGCAGTATTTT.

This clonotype was counted a few times. The V gene is TRBV28, the J gene TRBJ1-1; D ambiguous. CDR3 length: 13 amino acids. CDR1 MDHEN and CDR2 SYDVKM come from the germline V gene. The V and J ends lost 3 bases and 3 bases respectively, with 8 bases between them. CDR3 in DNA: TGTGCCAGCAGTTTGATCTCAGACACTGAAGCTTTCTTT. As protein: CASSLISDTEAFF.

The chain recombines TRBV20-1 with TRBJ2-5; D tentatively reads TRBD1 or TRBD2 (5 bases each). Germline V CDR1 and CDR2: DFQATT, SNEGSKA (reference sequence). The V gene lost 1 base and the J gene lost 11 bases, with 23 bases spanning the gap. This CDR3 comprises 15 residues. The CDR3: CSARVGDLPLNEQYF. CDR3 sequence (DNA): TGCAGTGCTAGAGTGGGGGACCTACCTCTCAATGAGCAGTACTTC.

Only a few counts were recorded for this clonotype. V is TRBV5-6 and J is TRBJ2-2, with 9 bases aligning to TRBD1. V lost 2 bases to trimming and J lost 0 bases; unmatched junction nucleotides: 8. The CDR3 is 18 amino acids. Per germline, CDR1 SGHDT and CDR2 YYEEEE. The CDR3 sequence is CASSFYFGQGTNTGELFF. The CDR3, as DNA: TGTGCCAGCAGCTTTTATTTCGGACAGGGGACGAACACCGGGGAGCTGTTTTTT.

This chain uses TRBV2 with TRBJ2-3; TRBD1 matches 9 bases. V gave up 5 bases and J gave up 0 bases; unmatched junction bases: 6. The length of the CDR3 is 16 residues. Germline CDR1 reads SNHLY; CDR2 reads FYNNEI. CDR3 nucleotide sequence: TGTGCCAGCAGTCAGTCCGGGACAGGGAGCACAGATACGCAGTATTTT. Translation: CASSQSGTGSTDTQYF.

This clonotype was picked up a small number of times. The V gene is TRBV28, the J gene TRBJ2-4; D is uncertain. V lost 5 bases to trimming and J lost 7 bases, with 18 bases between them. Germline V lookup: CDR1 MDHEN, CDR2 SYDVKM. The CDR3 covers 15 residues. CDR3 amino acids: CASSPPRIIRNIQYF. CDR3 nucleotide sequence: TGTGCCAGCAGTCCCCCCCGCATCATCCGTAACATTCAGTACTTC.

This clonotype was picked up a small number of times. The V call is TRBV11-2, the J call TRBJ2-4, with D unresolved. V was pared by 5 bases and J by 5 bases, with 13 bases between. The length of the CDR3 is 14 residues. Germline V gene sequence: CDR1 SGHAT, CDR2 FQNNGV. The CDR3 region has the DNA TGTGCCAGCAGCCCCAGGCCCACGGAAAACATTCAGTACTTC. This codes for CASSPRPTENIQYF.

This chain connects TRBV7-9 to TRBJ2-1, with a weak D call TRBD2 (5 bases). Trimming took 2 bases from V and 8 from J, leaving 13 bases between them. Germline CDR1 SEHNR, CDR2 FQNEAQ (reference sequence). The CDR3 covers 14 residues. CDR3 bases: TGTGCCAGCAGCTTACTCGGGGTTGAGGATGAGCAGTTCTTC. This translates into CASSLLGVEDEQFF.

This clonotype was seen a handful of times. The rearrangement links TRBV18 to TRBJ2-1; 9 positions agree with TRBD1. Looked up from germline, CDR1 is KGHSH and CDR2 is LQKENI. This CDR3 region has 14 residues. Unmatched junction bases numbered 5, after V lost 4 bases and J lost 7 bases. The DNA for the CDR3 is TGTGCCAGCTCACACCGACAGGGGGGTAATGAGCAGTTCTTC. As protein: CASSHRQGGNEQFF.

This chain joins TRBV15 and TRBJ2-6; D not resolved. The CDR3 extends over 16 amino acids. Looked up from germline, CDR1 is LNHNV and CDR2 is YYDKDF (reference sequence). V was cut by 1 base and J by 2 bases, with 9 bases left in between. The CDR3 DNA is TGTGCCACCAGCAGAGCCATCCCAACTGGGGCCAACGTCCTGACTTTC. It yields the protein CATSRAIPTGANVLTF.

In its sample, this clonotype was seen a few times. The chain links TRBV20-1 to TRBJ2-7; D not certain. V lost 4 bases and J lost 2, with 21 bases in between. From germline, CDR1 is DFQATT and CDR2 SNEGSKA (reference sequence). This CDR3 has 16 amino acids. The CDR3 sequence: CSAIGFLYPPPYEQYF. In DNA form, the CDR3 reads TGCAGTGCTATCGGTTTCCTCTATCCCCCTCCCTACGAGCAGTACTTC.

The chain is built from TRBV29-1 and TRBJ1-2, with D tentatively TRBD1 (5 bases). CDR1 is SQVTM and CDR2 is ANQGSEA in the germline V gene. The V and J ends lost 5 bases and 3 bases respectively, with 19 bases between them. This CDR3 has 15 residues. CDR3 nucleotide sequence: TGCAGCGTTCACCCCCCCGATGGGGGTTACTATGGCTACACCTTC. It encodes CSVHPPDGGYYGYTF.

The chain carries TRBV7-9 and TRBJ1-2; a possible D gene is TRBD1 (6 bases). The V end was cut by 4 bases, the J end by 6 bases, with 18 bases between. CDR1 and CDR2 (germline): SEHNR, FQNEAQ (reference sequence). The CDR3 loop spans 15 amino acids. CDR3 loop: CASSSYRAPEDGYTF. The DNA of the CDR3 is TGTGCCAGCAGCTCCTACAGGGCTCCCGAGGATGGCTACACCTTC.

This chain links TRBV15 with TRBJ2-3; the D is unclear. Germline lookup yields CDR1 LNHNV and CDR2 YYDKDF (reference sequence). The CDR3 is 14 residues long. The germline V and J ends were trimmed by 3 bases and 2 bases, with 9 bases remaining between them. The CDR3 coding sequence is TGTGCCACCAGCAGTCAATTCTTCACAGATACGCAGTATTTT. This gives the protein CATSSQFFTDTQYF.

The rearrangement links TRBV5-5 to TRBJ1-4; 7 nucleotides match TRBD1. The V gene's germline CDR1 is SGHKS and CDR2 YYEKEE (reference sequence). With 4 bases clipped from V and 5 bases from J, the junction kept 5 bases outside the gene matches. There are 14 residues in the CDR3. The CDR3 region is CASSQGVWNEKLFF. DNA of the CDR3: TGTGCCAGCAGCCAGGGGGTGTGGAATGAAAAACTGTTTTTT.

This chain uses TRBV15 with TRBJ2-2; D is possibly TRBD1 (5 bases). Trimming stripped 0 bases from V and 4 bases from J, with 6 bases between. Per germline, CDR1 LNHNV and CDR2 YYDKDF (reference sequence). This CDR3 has 14 amino acids. The CDR3 loop reads CATSRDQGTGELFF. The CDR3 DNA follows: TGTGCCACCAGCAGAGATCAGGGCACCGGGGAGCTGTTTTTT.

Notes on this clonotype: A read error may produce the germline difference seen at one junction end. This rearrangement joins TRBV20-1 to TRBJ1-6; D gene unclear. CDR1 and CDR2 from the germline V gene are DFQATT and SNEGSKA (reference sequence). The CDR3 loop spans 16 amino acids. The CDR3 bases are TGCAGTGCTAGGAGTTCCGGAGTCTCCTACAATTCACCCCTCCACTTT. The encoded protein is CSARSSGVSYNSPLHF.

The chain couples TRBV7-3 to TRBJ2-3, with D unclear. The CDR3 spans 13 residues. Germline-derived CDR1 and CDR2 are SGHTA and FQGTGA. Trimming stripped 0 bases from V and 4 bases from J, with 5 bases between. CDR3 protein: CASSLTKADTQYF. The CDR3 DNA follows: TGTGCCAGCAGCTTAACTAAGGCAGATACGCAGTATTTT.

This clonotype was counted between two and nine times. This chain links TRBV20-1 with TRBJ2-3; 7 bases align to TRBD1. CDR1 is DFQATT, CDR2 SNEGSKA, per germline (reference sequence). J gave up 1 base and V 5 bases, and 12 bases lay outside the gene matches. This CDR3 is 16 amino acids long. CDR3 in amino acids: CSAVPDRDGGTDTQYF. The CDR3 DNA is TGCAGTGCTGTACCTGACAGGGATGGGGGCACAGATACGCAGTATTTT.

The chain employs TRBV4-1 and TRBJ2-5; TRBD1 agrees at 9 bases. The J call could be wrong; TRBJ2-7 is a better fit for the DNA end. The CDR3 totals 14 residues. The germline CDR1 and CDR2 sequences are MGHRA and YSYEKL. The CDR3 region has the DNA TGCGCCAGCAGCCAAGCGACAGGGGGTAACGAGCAGTACTTC. Translation: CASSQATGGNEQYF.

Worth noting for this clonotype: This clone may be a read error of a much larger clone one base away. This chain connects TRBV7-2 to TRBJ2-3; D is possibly TRBD2 (5 bases). The CDR3 covers 14 residues. Germline V lookup: CDR1 SGHTA, CDR2 FQGNSA. CDR3 nucleotides: TGTGCCGGAGGCGGCCCGGGCTTCACAGAGACGCAGTATTTT. Translation gives CAGGGPGFTETQYF.

In this sample, this clonotype turned up a few times. The chain couples TRBV7-2 to TRBJ2-1, with TRBD1 as a possible D gene (6 bases). The CDR3 is made up of 13 amino acids. Trimming cost V 5 bases and J 10 bases, with 15 bases left between them. Germline V gene sequence: CDR1 SGHTA, CDR2 FQGNSA. CDR3: CASSLRRGCEQFF. The CDR3 DNA reads TGTGCCAGCAGCCTTCGCAGGGGTTGCGAGCAGTTCTTC.

This rearrangement joins TRBV6-2 or TRBV6-3 to TRBJ1-1, with 7 bases matching TRBD1. The CDR3 spans 13 residues. The germline V gene has CDR1 MNHEY and CDR2 SVGEGT. Germline trimming cut 2 bases from V and 8 bases from J; bases unmatched to any gene: 5. This CDR3 reads CASSYTGQTEAFF. CDR3 bases: TGTGCCAGCAGTTACACGGGACAGACCGAAGCTTTCTTT.

This chain links TRBV20-1 with TRBJ1-2; no clear D gene. The CDR3 is 15 residues long. The ends were cut back, 4 bases at V and 2 bases at J, with 17 bases in the middle. Germline lookup yields CDR1 DFQATT and CDR2 SNEGSKA (reference sequence). The chain's CDR3 is CSATPLTGWNYGYTF. CDR3 DNA: TGCAGTGCTACTCCGCTCACGGGGTGGAACTATGGCTACACCTTC.